The clone carrying this T cell receptor beta chain was counted at least ten times. The CDR3 has 16 residues. V shed 2 bases and J shed 1 base, with 14 bases lying between them. CDR1 and CDR2 (germline): LGHNA, YNFKEQ. The data stem from a study of T cells after yellow fever vaccination. TCRdb redid the calling of the 5' RACE reads with MiXCR, one entry per CDR3 protein. This table has about 260,000 distinct CDR3 sequences, more than 3.5% appearing once. The specimen was PBMCs, collected 15 days after the yellow fever booster vaccination. The chain couples TRBV4-2 to TRBJ1-1; unclear D gene. The clonotype originates from a man between 18 and 29 years old who received the YFV17D yellow fever vaccine. CDR3 nucleotides: TGTGCCAGCAGCCAACAAACGGGTCTTGGGAACACTGAAGCTTTCTTT. This codes for CASSQQTGLGNTEAFF.